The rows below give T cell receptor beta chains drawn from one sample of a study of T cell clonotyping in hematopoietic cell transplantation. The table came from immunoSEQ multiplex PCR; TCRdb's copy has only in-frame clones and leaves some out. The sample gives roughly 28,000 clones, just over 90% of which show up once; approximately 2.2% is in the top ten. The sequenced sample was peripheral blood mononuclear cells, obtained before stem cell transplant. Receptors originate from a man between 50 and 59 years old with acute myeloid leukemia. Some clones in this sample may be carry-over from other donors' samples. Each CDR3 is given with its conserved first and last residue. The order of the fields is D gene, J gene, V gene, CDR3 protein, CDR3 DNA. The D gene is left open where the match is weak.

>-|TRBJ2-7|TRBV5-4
CASSSGRKSSYEQYF
TGTGCCAGCAGCTCGGGACGGAAAAGCTCCTACGAGCAGTACTTC
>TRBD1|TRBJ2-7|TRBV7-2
CASSYRTGGIYEQYF
TGTGCCAGCAGCTATCGGACAGGGGGCATTTACGAGCAGTACTTC
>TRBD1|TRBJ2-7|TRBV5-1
CASSPGQGIYEQYF
TGCGCCAGCAGTCCGGGACAGGGGATCTACGAGCAGTACTTC
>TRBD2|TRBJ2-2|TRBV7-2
CASSLAWTSSTGELFF
TGTGCCAGCAGCTTAGCTTGGACTAGCAGCACCGGGGAGCTGTTTTTT
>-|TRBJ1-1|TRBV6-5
CASSYSPGSTEAFF
TGTGCCAGCAGTTACTCTCCGGGAAGCACTGAAGCTTTCTTT
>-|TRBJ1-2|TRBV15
CATSRDSGQNYGYTF
TGTGCCACCAGCAGAGATAGCGGGCAGAACTATGGCTACACCTTC
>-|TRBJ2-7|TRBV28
CASTGGLYEQYF
TGTGCCAGCACCGGAGGGCTCTACGAGCAGTACTTC
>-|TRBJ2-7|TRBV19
CASSLGTATYEQYF
TGTGCCAGTAGCCTAGGGACCGCGACCTACGAGCAGTACTTC
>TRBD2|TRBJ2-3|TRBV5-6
CASSLAGVAGGRGTQYF
TGTGCCAGCAGCTTGGCCGGAGTAGCGGGGGGGCGGGGTACGCAGTATTTT
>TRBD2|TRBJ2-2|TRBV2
CASIKEAGVGTGELFF
TGTGCCAGCATTAAGGAAGCGGGAGTGGGCACCGGGGAGCTGTTTTTT
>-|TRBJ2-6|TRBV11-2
CASSSPRAGSGANVLTF
TGTGCCAGCAGCTCCCCTCGGGCAGGCTCTGGGGCCAACGTCCTGACTTTC
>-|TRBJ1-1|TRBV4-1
CASSQARANTEAFF
TGCGCCAGCAGCCAAGCCAGGGCGAACACTGAAGCTTTCTTT
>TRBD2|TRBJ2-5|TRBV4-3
CASSQDNSGRGETQYF
TGCGCCAGCAGCCAAGACAATAGCGGGAGAGGTGAGACCCAGTACTTC
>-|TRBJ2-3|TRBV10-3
CAISESYSRTDTQYF
TGTGCCATCAGTGAGTCGTACAGCCGCACAGATACGCAGTATTTT
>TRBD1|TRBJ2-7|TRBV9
CASSEGPGQGFYEQYF
TGTGCCAGCAGCGAGGGGCCGGGACAGGGGTTTTACGAGCAGTACTTC
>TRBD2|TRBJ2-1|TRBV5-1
CASSPRTSVEQFF
TGCGCCAGCAGCCCACGGACTAGCGTAGAGCAGTTCTTC
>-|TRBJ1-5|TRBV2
CASSVGDMRVQPQHF
TGTGCCAGCAGTGTAGGAGATATGAGGGTTCAGCCCCAGCATTTT
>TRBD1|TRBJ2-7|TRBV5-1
CASSLAPTGGGDEQYF
TGCGCCAGCAGCTTGGCCCCGACAGGGGGCGGCGACGAGCAGTACTTC
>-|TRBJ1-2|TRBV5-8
CASSYSTRGTYGYTF
TGTGCCAGCAGCTACTCCACAAGGGGGACCTATGGCTACACCTTC